A selection of T cell receptor beta chains follows, all from one sample in a study of cytomegalovirus exposure and HLA in healthy donors. TCRdb's table, derived via immunoSEQ multiplex PCR, lists solely in-frame clones and lacks some. Its table lists 150,000 to 200,000 clones. Sequencing was performed on PBMCs. These receptors were taken from a woman in her sixties or seventies in good health and CMV-seronegative. Both conserved end residues are part of each CDR3. Each record gives: J gene, D gene, V gene, CDR3 protein, CDR3 DNA. A D gene is named only where the DNA matches it firmly.

j_gene: TRBJ1-5
d_gene: .
v_gene: TRBV7-8
CDR3aa: CASSYVGGSDQPQHF
CDR3nt: TGTGCCAGCAGCTATGTAGGGGGATCAGATCAGCCCCAGCATTTT

j_gene: TRBJ1-5
d_gene: .
v_gene: TRBV19
CDR3aa: CASSIDAQYSNQPQHF
CDR3nt: TGTGCCAGTAGTATAGATGCACAGTATAGCAATCAGCCCCAGCATTTT

j_gene: TRBJ2-7
d_gene: TRBD1
v_gene: TRBV19
CDR3aa: CASSRQGGGEQYF
CDR3nt: TGTGCCAGTAGTAGACAGGGGGGGGGCGAGCAGTACTTC

j_gene: TRBJ2-7
d_gene: .
v_gene: TRBV5-8
CDR3aa: CASSVLGLHEQYF
CDR3nt: TGTGCCAGCAGCGTCCTGGGGCTCCACGAGCAGTACTTC

j_gene: TRBJ1-2
d_gene: .
v_gene: TRBV2
CDR3aa: CASTYEAGNYGYTF
CDR3nt: TGTGCCAGCACCTATGAAGCAGGGAACTATGGCTACACCTTC

j_gene: TRBJ2-7
d_gene: TRBD1
v_gene: TRBV5-1
CDR3aa: CASSPILDRGYEQYF
CDR3nt: TGCGCCAGCAGCCCAATTTTGGACAGGGGGTACGAGCAGTACTTC

j_gene: TRBJ1-1
d_gene: .
v_gene: TRBV7-2
CDR3aa: CASRYGSLDTEAFF
CDR3nt: TGTGCCAGCAGATACGGGAGTTTGGACACTGAAGCTTTCTTT

j_gene: TRBJ2-7
d_gene: TRBD1
v_gene: TRBV7-6
CDR3aa: CASSLGPGQGFTYEQYF
CDR3nt: TGTGCCAGCAGCTTAGGGCCGGGACAGGGGTTTACCTACGAGCAGTACTTC

j_gene: TRBJ1-1
d_gene: .
v_gene: TRBV10-3
CDR3aa: CAISEGGWTEAFF
CDR3nt: TGTGCCATCAGTGAAGGAGGGTGGACTGAAGCTTTCTTT

j_gene: TRBJ2-7
d_gene: .
v_gene: TRBV7-7
CDR3aa: CASSLSQGRHHEQYF
CDR3nt: TGTGCCAGCAGCCTCTCACAGGGCAGACACCACGAGCAGTACTTC

j_gene: TRBJ2-1
d_gene: TRBD2
v_gene: TRBV13
CDR3aa: CASRIWRTSGGDNEQFF
CDR3nt: TGTGCCAGCAGAATTTGGAGGACTAGCGGGGGTGACAATGAGCAGTTCTTC

j_gene: TRBJ1-3
d_gene: .
v_gene: TRBV5-1
CDR3aa: CASSFGVTGNTIYF
CDR3nt: TGCGCCAGCAGTTTTGGAGTCACTGGAAACACCATATATTTT

j_gene: TRBJ2-1
d_gene: .
v_gene: TRBV30
CDR3aa: CAWSRTEQFF
CDR3nt: TGTGCCTGGTCGCGTACTGAGCAGTTCTTC

j_gene: TRBJ1-5
d_gene: .
v_gene: TRBV15
CDR3aa: CATSIQEYSNQPQHF
CDR3nt: TGTGCCACCAGCATTCAAGAGTATAGCAATCAGCCCCAGCATTTT

j_gene: TRBJ2-7
d_gene: TRBD2
v_gene: TRBV5-1
CDR3aa: CASSLGLAVPHEQYF
CDR3nt: TGCGCCAGCAGCTTGGGACTAGCGGTTCCCCACGAGCAGTACTTC

j_gene: TRBJ1-1
d_gene: .
v_gene: TRBV7-2
CDR3aa: CASSLTLVNTEAFF
CDR3nt: TGTGCCAGCAGCTTGACACTTGTGAACACTGAAGCTTTCTTT

j_gene: TRBJ2-7
d_gene: .
v_gene: TRBV27
CDR3aa: CASSLDERGYYEQYF
CDR3nt: TGTGCCAGCAGCCTGGACGAACGGGGATATTACGAGCAGTACTTC

j_gene: TRBJ2-7
d_gene: .
v_gene: TRBV7-2
CDR3aa: CASSWGRGRIYEQYF
CDR3nt: TGTGCCAGCAGCTGGGGAAGAGGGAGGATCTACGAGCAGTACTTC

j_gene: TRBJ2-6
d_gene: .
v_gene: TRBV2
CDR3aa: CASKGDLVSGANVLTF
CDR3nt: TGTGCCAGCAAAGGGGACTTAGTTTCTGGGGCCAACGTCCTGACTTTC

j_gene: TRBJ2-3
d_gene: TRBD2
v_gene: TRBV5-1
CDR3aa: CASRPYSGGVTDTQYF
CDR3nt: TGCGCCAGCAGGCCCTATAGCGGGGGGGTCACAGATACGCAGTATTTT

j_gene: TRBJ2-3
d_gene: TRBD1
v_gene: TRBV19
CDR3aa: CASIPNVRTGATSVDTQYF
CDR3nt: TGTGCCAGTATCCCCAACGTAAGGACAGGCGCTACCTCGGTTGATACGCAGTATTTT

j_gene: TRBJ1-3
d_gene: .
v_gene: TRBV29-1
CDR3aa: CSVARGGNTIYF
CDR3nt: TGCAGCGTTGCCAGGGGTGGAAACACCATATATTTT

j_gene: TRBJ1-1
d_gene: .
v_gene: TRBV18
CDR3aa: CASSPGIDGTEAFF
CDR3nt: TGTGCCAGCTCCCCGGGAATTGACGGCACTGAAGCTTTCTTT

j_gene: TRBJ2-5
d_gene: .
v_gene: TRBV6-6
CDR3aa: CASSYLTPRETQYF
CDR3nt: TGTGCCAGCAGTTACTTAACTCCGAGGGAGACCCAGTACTTC

j_gene: TRBJ1-1
d_gene: .
v_gene: TRBV10-1
CDR3aa: CASSDDRDTMNTEAFF
CDR3nt: TGCGCCAGCAGTGATGACCGGGACACCATGAACACTGAAGCTTTCTTT

j_gene: TRBJ2-6
d_gene: .
v_gene: TRBV6-1
CDR3aa: CASSAARVSGANVLTF
CDR3nt: TGTGCCAGCAGTGCCGCCAGGGTCTCTGGGGCCAACGTCCTGACTTTC

j_gene: TRBJ1-4
d_gene: TRBD1
v_gene: TRBV5-8
CDR3aa: CASSLGTGKTANEKLFF
CDR3nt: TGTGCCAGCAGCTTGGGGACAGGGAAGACGGCTAATGAAAAACTGTTTTTT

j_gene: TRBJ2-7
d_gene: .
v_gene: TRBV7-9
CDR3aa: CASSIGLSSYEQYF
CDR3nt: TGTGCCAGCAGCATAGGACTTAGCTCCTACGAGCAGTACTTC

j_gene: TRBJ2-1
d_gene: TRBD1
v_gene: TRBV5-1
CDR3aa: CASSFGVVGGSEEQFF
CDR3nt: TGCGCCAGCAGCTTTGGGGTGGTAGGGGGCTCTGAGGAGCAGTTCTTC

j_gene: TRBJ1-2
d_gene: .
v_gene: TRBV19
CDR3aa: CASSRISDSLYGYTF
CDR3nt: TGTGCCAGTAGTCGGATCTCGGACAGCCTCTATGGCTACACCTTC

j_gene: TRBJ1-5
d_gene: .
v_gene: TRBV19
CDR3aa: CASSIPGNSNQPQHF
CDR3nt: TGTGCCAGTAGTATTCCAGGGAATAGCAATCAGCCCCAGCATTTT

j_gene: TRBJ1-6
d_gene: TRBD1
v_gene: TRBV27
CDR3aa: CASSLGDSGISPLHF
CDR3nt: TGTGCCAGCAGTTTAGGGGACAGTGGGATCTCACCCCTCCACTTT

j_gene: TRBJ2-5
d_gene: .
v_gene: TRBV19
CDR3aa: CASSRQPRETQYF
CDR3nt: TGTGCCAGTAGCAGACAGCCAAGGGAGACCCAGTACTTC